This T cell receptor (beta chain) was recorded in a study of blood T cells in healthy people across ages. Whole-study context: About one barcoded beta molecule was captured per two T cells (by template switching). Notes on the study in general: Estimated diversity, derived from one million T cells, was regarded as an underestimate. Greater diversity and more naive CD4+ cells were seen in long-lived donors than in aged donors.

A note on this clonotype: Antigen: not known.

Each sample provided at least 6 micrograms of extracted total RNA. The CDR3 covers 15 residues. Trimming removed 1 base from V and 4 bases from J, with 10 bases in between. Germline V gene lookup returns CDR1 SGHTA and CDR2 FQGNSA. A second roughly 6 to 11 cycle PCR used barcoded and J-beta primers. TCRdb re-called the 5' RACE reads through MiXCR, storing one row per CDR3 protein. The repertoire holds around 2 million distinct CDR3 sequences, approximately 39% seen once, with 23% in the top ten. Sequenced material: blood. J is TRBJ2-2 and V is TRBV7-2; unclear D gene. The clonotype was recovered from a human donor in good health. The CDR3 protein is CASSLGRRSTGELFF. DNA of the CDR3: TGTGCCAGCAGCTTAGGGCGGCGGAGCACCGGGGAGCTGTTTTTT.